The clone carrying this TCR beta chain was found once. The antigen is undetermined. The junction shows a germline mismatch at one end, possibly a read error. The same CDR3 arises from other DNA sequences in this sample as well. Primers included in the PCR were 60 Vbeta and 13 Jbeta primers. Profiled with immunoSEQ multiplex PCR; TCRdb holds only in-frame clones, not every one. The repertoire has about 94,000 clones, 81% of them found once; the top ten carry over 9%. This specimen comes from a study of cytomegalovirus exposure and HLA in healthy donors. Study outcomes and limitations: Another analysis was done later, and it associated 15,000 or so TCR beta sequences with HLA alleles at 0.05 false discovery rate.

The CDR3 covers 14 residues. Germline CDR1 is SGHAT and CDR2 is FQNNGV. This rearrangement joins TRBV11-2 to TRBJ2-5; D not certain. The sequence was collected from a human donor in good health. Sequences were obtained from PBMCs. CDR3 residues: CASSLESVQETQYF. In nucleotides, the CDR3 is TGCGCCAGCAGCTTAGAATCGGTCCAAGAGACCCAGTACTTC.